This TCR beta chain was sequenced in a study of cytomegalovirus exposure and HLA in healthy donors. CDR3 length: 15 residues. Trimming shortened V by 2 bases and J by 0 bases, and 8 bases separated the two germline ends. CDR1 and CDR2 from the germline V gene are MNHEY and SMNVEV (reference sequence). 13 Jbeta primers and 60 Vbeta primers were used for the PCR. Methods used by the authors: There were about 88 million unique TCR beta chains by a later count, and some 12 million of them were shared. Here immunoSEQ multiplex PCR was the method, and the copy in TCRdb shows in-frame clones only, minus some. D and trimming were read from the DNA, whereas the V and J calls and clone size are those reported in that table. This sample contains about 84,000 clones.

This rearrangement joins TRBV27 to TRBJ1-3; D is perhaps TRBD1 (6 bases). This clonotype originated in a man aged 50 to 60 in good health and CMV-seronegative. Sequencing was done on a sample of PBMCs. The CDR3 DNA follows: TGTGCCAGCAGTTTAGTAGGGGGCTCTGGAAACACCATATATTTT. Translation: CASSLVGGSGNTIYF.